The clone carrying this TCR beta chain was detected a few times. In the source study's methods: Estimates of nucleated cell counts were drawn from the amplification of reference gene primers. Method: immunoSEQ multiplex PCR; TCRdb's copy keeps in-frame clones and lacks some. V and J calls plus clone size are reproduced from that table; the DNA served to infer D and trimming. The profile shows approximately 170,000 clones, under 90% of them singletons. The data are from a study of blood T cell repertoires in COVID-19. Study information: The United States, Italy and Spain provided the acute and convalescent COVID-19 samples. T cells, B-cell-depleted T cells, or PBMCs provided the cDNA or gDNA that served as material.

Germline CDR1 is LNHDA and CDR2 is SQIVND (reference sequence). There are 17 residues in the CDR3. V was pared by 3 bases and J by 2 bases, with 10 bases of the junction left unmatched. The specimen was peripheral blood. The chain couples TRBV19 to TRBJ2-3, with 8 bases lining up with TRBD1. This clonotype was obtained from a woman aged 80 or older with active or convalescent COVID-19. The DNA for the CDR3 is TGTGCCAGTAGTATCATCGGGACAGGAAAATACACAGATACGCAGTATTTT. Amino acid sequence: CASSIIGTGKYTDTQYF.